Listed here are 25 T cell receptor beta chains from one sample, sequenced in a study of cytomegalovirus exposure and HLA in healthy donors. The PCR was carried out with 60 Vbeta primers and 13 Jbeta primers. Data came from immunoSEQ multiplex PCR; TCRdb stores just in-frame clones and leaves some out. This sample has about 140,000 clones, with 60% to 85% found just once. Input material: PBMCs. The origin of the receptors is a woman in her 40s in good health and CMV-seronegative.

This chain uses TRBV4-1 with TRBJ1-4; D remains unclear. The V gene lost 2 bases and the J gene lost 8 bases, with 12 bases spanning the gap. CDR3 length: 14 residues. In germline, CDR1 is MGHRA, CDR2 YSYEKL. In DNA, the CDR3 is TGCGCCAGCAGCCAAAAGACCCAGGTAGAAAAACTGTTTTTT. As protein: CASSQKTQVEKLFF.

The CDR3 loop reads CASSYSPTGEGDEQYF. For the CDR3, the DNA is TGTGCCAGCAGTTACTCCCCGACAGGGGAGGGCGACGAGCAGTACTTC. This rearrangement joins TRBV6-5 to TRBJ2-7, with a possible D match to TRBD1 (8 bases). This CDR3 region has 16 residues. Germline values: CDR1 MNHEY, CDR2 SVGAGI. V gave up 0 bases and J gave up 5 bases, with 17 bases separating them.

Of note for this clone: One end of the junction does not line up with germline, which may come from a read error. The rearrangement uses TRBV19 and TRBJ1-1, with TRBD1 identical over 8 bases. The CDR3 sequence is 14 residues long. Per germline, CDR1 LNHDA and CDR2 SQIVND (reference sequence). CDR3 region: CASSRGQANSEAFF. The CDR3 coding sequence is TGTGCCAGTAGTCGGGGACAGGCGAACTCTGAAGCTTTCTTT.

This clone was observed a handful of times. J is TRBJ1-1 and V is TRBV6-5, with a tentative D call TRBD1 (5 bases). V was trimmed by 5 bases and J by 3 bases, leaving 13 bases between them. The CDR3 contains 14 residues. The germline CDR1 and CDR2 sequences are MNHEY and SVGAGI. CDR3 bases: TGTGCCAGCAGTGGGGGGACGGTTTACACTGAAGCTTTCTTT. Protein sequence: CASSGGTVYTEAFF.

In nucleotides, the CDR3 is TGTGCCACCAGCAGAGATCCTGGCGGGAACACTGAAGCTTTCTTT. It yields the protein CATSRDPGGNTEAFF. The chain employs TRBV15 and TRBJ1-1, with no clear D. Trimming removed 0 bases from V and 1 base from J, with 9 bases in between. Germline V CDR1 and CDR2: LNHNV, YYDKDF (reference sequence). The CDR3 is 15 residues long.

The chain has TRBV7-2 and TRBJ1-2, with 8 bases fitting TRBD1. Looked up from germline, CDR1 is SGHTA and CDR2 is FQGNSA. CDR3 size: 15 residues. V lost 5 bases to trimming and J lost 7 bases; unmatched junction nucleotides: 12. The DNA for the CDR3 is TGTGCCAGCAGCAATGATTGGACAGGGTGGCCTGGCTACACCTTC. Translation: CASSNDWTGWPGYTF. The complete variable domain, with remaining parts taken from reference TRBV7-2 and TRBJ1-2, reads GAGVSQSPSNKVTEKGKDVELRCDPISGHTALYWYRQSLGQGLEFLIYFQGNSAPDKSGLPSDRFSAERTGGSVSTLTIQRTQQEDSAVYLCASSNDWTGWPGYTFGSGTRLTVV.

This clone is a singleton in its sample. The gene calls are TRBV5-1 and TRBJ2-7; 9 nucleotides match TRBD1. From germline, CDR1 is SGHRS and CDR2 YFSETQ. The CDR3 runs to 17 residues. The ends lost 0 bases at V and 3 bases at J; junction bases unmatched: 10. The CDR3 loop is CASSLGGTGTGYYEQYF. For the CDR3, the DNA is TGCGCCAGCAGCTTGGGTGGCACCGGGACAGGGTACTACGAGCAGTACTTC. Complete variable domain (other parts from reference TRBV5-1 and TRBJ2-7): KAGVTQTPRYLIKTRGQQVTLSCSPISGHRSVSWYQQTPGQGLQFLFEYFSETQRNKGNFPGRFSGRQFSNSRSEMNVSTLELGDSALYLCASSLGGTGTGYYEQYFGPGTRLTVT.

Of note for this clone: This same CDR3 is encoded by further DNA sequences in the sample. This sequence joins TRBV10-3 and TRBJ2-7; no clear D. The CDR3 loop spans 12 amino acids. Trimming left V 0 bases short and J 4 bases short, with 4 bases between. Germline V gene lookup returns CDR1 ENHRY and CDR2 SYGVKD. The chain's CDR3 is CAISESRYEQYF. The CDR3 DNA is TGTGCCATCAGTGAGTCGAGGTACGAGCAGTACTTC.

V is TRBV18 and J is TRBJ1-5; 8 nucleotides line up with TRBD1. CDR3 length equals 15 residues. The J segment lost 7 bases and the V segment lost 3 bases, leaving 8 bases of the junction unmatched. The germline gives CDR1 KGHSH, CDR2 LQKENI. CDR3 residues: CASSPRTGREQPQHF. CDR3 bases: TGTGCCAGCTCACCGCGGACAGGGCGGGAGCAGCCCCAGCATTTT.

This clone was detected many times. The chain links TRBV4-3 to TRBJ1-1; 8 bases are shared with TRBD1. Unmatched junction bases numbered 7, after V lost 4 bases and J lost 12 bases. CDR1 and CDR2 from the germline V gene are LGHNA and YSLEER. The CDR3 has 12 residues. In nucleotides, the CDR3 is TGCGCCAGCAGCCCTAACCAGGGGGCGACTTTCTTT. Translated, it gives CASSPNQGATFF.

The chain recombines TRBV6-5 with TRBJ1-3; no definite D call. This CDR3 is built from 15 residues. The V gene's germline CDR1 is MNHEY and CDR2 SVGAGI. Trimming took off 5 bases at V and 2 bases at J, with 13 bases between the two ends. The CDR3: CASSPGITAGNTIYF. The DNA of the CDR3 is TGTGCCAGCAGTCCCGGGATTACGGCTGGAAACACCATATATTTT.

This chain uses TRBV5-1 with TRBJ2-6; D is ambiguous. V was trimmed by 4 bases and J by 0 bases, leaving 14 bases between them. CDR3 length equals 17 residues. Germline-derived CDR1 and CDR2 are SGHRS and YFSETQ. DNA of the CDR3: TGCGCCAGCAGCCCACAGCCCAGTCTCTCTGGGGCCAACGTCCTGACTTTC. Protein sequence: CASSPQPSLSGANVLTF.

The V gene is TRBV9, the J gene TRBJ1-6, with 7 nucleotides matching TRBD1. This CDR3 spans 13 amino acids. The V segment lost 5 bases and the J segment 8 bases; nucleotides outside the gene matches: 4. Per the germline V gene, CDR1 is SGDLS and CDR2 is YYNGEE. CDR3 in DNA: TGTGCCAGCAGGGGGACAGCGGATTCACCCCTCCACTTT. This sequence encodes CASRGTADSPLHF.

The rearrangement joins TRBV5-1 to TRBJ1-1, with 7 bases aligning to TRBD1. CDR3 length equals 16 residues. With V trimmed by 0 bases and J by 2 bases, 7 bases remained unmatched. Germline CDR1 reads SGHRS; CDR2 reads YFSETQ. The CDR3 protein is CASSLVLPGGNTEAFF. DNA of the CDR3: TGCGCCAGCAGCTTGGTTTTACCAGGGGGAAACACTGAAGCTTTCTTT.

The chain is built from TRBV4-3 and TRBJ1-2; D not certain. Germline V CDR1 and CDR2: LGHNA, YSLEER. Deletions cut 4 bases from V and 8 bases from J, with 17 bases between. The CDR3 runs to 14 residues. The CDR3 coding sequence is TGCGCCAGCAGCCCTGTTCCGGTCAAGAAGGGCTACACCTTC. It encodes CASSPVPVKKGYTF.

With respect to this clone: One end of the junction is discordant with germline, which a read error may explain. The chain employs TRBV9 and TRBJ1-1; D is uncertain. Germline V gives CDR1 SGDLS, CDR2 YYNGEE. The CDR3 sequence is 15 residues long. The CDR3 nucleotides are TGTGCCAGCAGCGTAGTGGAGGGTCCGAACGCTGAAGCTTTCTTT. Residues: CASSVVEGPNAEAFF.

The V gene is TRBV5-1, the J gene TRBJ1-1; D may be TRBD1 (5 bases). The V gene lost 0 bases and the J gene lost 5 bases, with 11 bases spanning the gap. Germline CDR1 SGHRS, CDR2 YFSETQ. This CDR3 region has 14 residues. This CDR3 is CASSLEWGGTEAFF. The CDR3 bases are TGCGCCAGCAGCTTGGAGTGGGGGGGGACTGAAGCTTTCTTT.

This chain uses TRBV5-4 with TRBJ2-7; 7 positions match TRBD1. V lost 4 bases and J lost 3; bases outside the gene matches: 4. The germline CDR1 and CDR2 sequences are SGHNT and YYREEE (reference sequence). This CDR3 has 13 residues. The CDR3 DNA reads TGTGCCAGCAGCCGGGACAGAGGCTACGAGCAGTACTTC. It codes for CASSRDRGYEQYF. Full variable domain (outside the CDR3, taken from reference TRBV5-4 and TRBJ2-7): ETGVTQSPTHLIKTRGQQVTLRCSSQSGHNTVSWYQQALGQGPQFIFQYYREEENGRGNFPPRFSGLQFPNYSSELNVNALELDDSALYLCASSRDRGYEQYFGPGTRLTVT.

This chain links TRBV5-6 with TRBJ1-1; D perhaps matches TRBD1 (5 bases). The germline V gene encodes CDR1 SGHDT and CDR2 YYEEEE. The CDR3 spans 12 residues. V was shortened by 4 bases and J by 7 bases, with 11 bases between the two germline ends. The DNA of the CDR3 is TGTGCCAGCAGCCCTGGGGGGTGTGAAGCTTTCTTT. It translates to CASSPGGCEAFF.

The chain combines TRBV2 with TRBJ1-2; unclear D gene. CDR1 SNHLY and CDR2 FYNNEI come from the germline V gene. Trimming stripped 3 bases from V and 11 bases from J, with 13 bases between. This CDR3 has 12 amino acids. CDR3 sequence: CASSDEGGFYTF. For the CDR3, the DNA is TGTGCCAGCAGTGATGAGGGAGGGTTTTACACCTTC.

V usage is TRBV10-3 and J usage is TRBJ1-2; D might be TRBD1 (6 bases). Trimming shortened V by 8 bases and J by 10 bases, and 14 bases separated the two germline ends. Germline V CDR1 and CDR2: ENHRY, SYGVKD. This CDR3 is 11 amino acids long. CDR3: CAIGETGSYTF. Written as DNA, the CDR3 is TGTGCCATCGGCGAAACAGGGTCCTACACCTTC.

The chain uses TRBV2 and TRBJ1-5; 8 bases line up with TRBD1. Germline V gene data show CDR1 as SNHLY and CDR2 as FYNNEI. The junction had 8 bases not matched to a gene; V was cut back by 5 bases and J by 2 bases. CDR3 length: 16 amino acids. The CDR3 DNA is TGTGCCAGCAGTCCAGGACAGGGATCGGGCAATCAGCCCCAGCATTTT. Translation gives CASSPGQGSGNQPQHF.

The CDR3, as DNA: TGTGCCAGCAGCCCGCCCCTCAGGGTAAATAGAGCTAACTATGGCTACACCTTC. Protein: CASSPPLRVNRANYGYTF. J is TRBJ1-2 and V is TRBV7-2; D might be TRBD1 (5 bases). Germline loops: CDR1 SGHTA, CDR2 FQGNSA. Trimming took off 5 bases at V and 0 bases at J, with 22 bases between the two ends. The CDR3 contains 18 residues.

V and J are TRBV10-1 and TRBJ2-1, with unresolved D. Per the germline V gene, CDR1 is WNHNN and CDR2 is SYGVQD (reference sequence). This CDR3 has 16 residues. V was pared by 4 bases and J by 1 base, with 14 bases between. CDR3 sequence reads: CASSGLQAGSYNEQFF. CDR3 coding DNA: TGCGCCAGCAGTGGTCTGCAGGCTGGTTCCTACAATGAGCAGTTCTTC.

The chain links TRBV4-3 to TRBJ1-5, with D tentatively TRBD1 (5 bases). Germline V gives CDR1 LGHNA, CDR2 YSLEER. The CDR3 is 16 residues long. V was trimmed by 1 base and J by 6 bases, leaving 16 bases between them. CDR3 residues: CASSQGYTGTSQPQHF. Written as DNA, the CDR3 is TGCGCCAGCAGCCAAGGATATACGGGGACTTCTCAGCCCCAGCATTTT.